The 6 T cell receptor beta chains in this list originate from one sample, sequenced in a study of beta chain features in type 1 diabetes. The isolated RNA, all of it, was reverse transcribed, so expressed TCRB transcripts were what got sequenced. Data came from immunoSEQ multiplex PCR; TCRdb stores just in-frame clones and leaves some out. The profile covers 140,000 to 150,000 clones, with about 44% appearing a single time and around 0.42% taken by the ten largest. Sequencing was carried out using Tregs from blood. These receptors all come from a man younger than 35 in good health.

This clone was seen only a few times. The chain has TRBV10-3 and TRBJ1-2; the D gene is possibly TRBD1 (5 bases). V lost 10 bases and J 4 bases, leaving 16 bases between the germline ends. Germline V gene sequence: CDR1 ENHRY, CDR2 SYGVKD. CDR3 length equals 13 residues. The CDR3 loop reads CATLPGEGYGYTF. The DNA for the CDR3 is TGTGCCACCCTTCCGGGGGAGGGCTATGGCTACACCTTC.

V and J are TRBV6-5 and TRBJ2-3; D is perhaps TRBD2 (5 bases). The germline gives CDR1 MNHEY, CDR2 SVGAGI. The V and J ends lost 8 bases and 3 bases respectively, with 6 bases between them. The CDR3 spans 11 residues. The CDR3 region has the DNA TGTGCCAGCCGGAGGACAGATACGCAGTATTTT. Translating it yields CASRRTDTQYF.

The CDR3 nucleotides read TGTGCCAGCAGCAAACCCCGGGAGGGGTACAATGAGCAGTTCTTC. This gives the protein CASSKPREGYNEQFF. The chain recombines TRBV21-1 with TRBJ2-1; the DNA was not compared with TRBD2, the D call given in the table. TRBV21-1 is listed as a pseudogene. The CDR3 spans 15 residues.

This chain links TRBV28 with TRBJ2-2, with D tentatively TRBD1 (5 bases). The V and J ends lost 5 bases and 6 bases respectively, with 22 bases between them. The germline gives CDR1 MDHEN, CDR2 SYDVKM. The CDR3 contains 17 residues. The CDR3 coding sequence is TGTGCCAGCAGTGGTCTTAGGGCAGGGTCATGGGCCGGGGAGCTGTTTTTT. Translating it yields CASSGLRAGSWAGELFF.

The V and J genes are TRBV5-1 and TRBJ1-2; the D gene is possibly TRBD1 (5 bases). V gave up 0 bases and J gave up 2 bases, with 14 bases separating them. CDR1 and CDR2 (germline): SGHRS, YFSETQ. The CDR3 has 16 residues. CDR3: CASSLGEGAGNYGYTF. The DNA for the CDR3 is TGCGCCAGCAGCTTGGGTGAAGGGGCAGGGAACTATGGCTACACCTTC.

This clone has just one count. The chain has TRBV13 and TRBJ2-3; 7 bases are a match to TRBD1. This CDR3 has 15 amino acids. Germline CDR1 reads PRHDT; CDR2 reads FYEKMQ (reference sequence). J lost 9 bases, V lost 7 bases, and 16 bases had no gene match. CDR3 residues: CASTPLGDRPLTQYF. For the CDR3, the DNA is TGTGCCAGCACCCCGCTCGGGGACAGACCCTTAACGCAGTATTTT.